A single sample is the source of the 4 T cell receptor beta chains below, sequenced in a study of T cell repertoires in cytomegalovirus infection. TCRdb passed the reads through MiXCR, listing each CDR3 protein once. Of 400,000 to 550,000 distinct CDR3 sequences in the sample, about 11% were seen once. The source material was PBMCs. Receptors were obtained from a human donor in good health (CMV status not recorded). Some clones in this sample may be carry-over from other donors' samples.

This clonotype was seen a handful of times. The V and J genes are TRBV6-2 or TRBV6-3 and TRBJ2-4; weak D call: TRBD1 (5 bases). Between the trimmed V and J ends, which lost 6 bases and 12 bases, there was a span of 24 bases. There are 15 residues in the CDR3. CDR1 and CDR2 (germline): MNHEY, SVGEGT. CDR3 loop: CASRRLVPGKSAQYF. For the CDR3, the DNA is TGTGCCAGCAGACGCCTAGTTCCAGGGAAGTCGGCTCAGTACTTC.

Ten or more counts support this clonotype. This chain links TRBV7-8 with TRBJ1-3; unclear D gene. The germline V gene has CDR1 SGHVS and CDR2 FQNEAQ. Trimming took 1 base from V and 0 from J, leaving 13 bases between them. The CDR3 length is 17 residues. The CDR3 loop reads CASSLGREGFSGNTIYF. Written as DNA, the CDR3 is TGTGCCAGCAGCTTAGGGAGGGAGGGCTTCTCTGGAAACACCATATATTTT.

This chain joins TRBV7-9 and TRBJ1-6, with 9 bases identical to TRBD1. V was clipped by 7 bases and J by 7 bases; unmatched bases: 11. This CDR3 has 16 amino acids. Germline loops: CDR1 SEHNR, CDR2 FQNEAQ (reference sequence). The CDR3 sequence is CASTPDLGTGNSPLHF. The CDR3 DNA sequence: TGTGCCAGCACTCCCGATCTCGGGACAGGGAATTCACCCCTCCACTTT.

The table lists this clonotype with many counts. The V call is TRBV11-1, the J call TRBJ2-2, with 8 bases aligning to TRBD2. The CDR3 contains 16 residues. Trimming cost V 6 bases and J 2 bases; bases outside gene matches: 8. Germline V gene data show CDR1 as SGHAT and CDR2 as FQDESV (reference sequence). The CDR3 bases are TGTGCCAGCAGACCGGGGGGGGCGCTTAACACCGGGGAGCTGTTTTTT. It is translated as CASRPGGALNTGELFF.